The sequence of this T cell receptor (beta chain) was determined in a study of blood T cell repertoires in COVID-19 (dated by TCRdb to the early 2020s). For the study in its entirety: Samples covering the acute and convalescent phases of COVID-19 were provided by collaborators in the United States, Italy and Spain. The prospective study material was composed of cDNA or gDNA derived from T cells, B-cell-depleted T cells, or PBMCs. The dataset comprised deeply sampled blood TCRbeta repertoires from subjects exposed to, actively infected with, or recovered from COVID-19. The repertoires were released in a freely available public database intended as a resource for research on the immune response to SARS-CoV-2. The samples were drawn from the first 160 participants of the ongoing ImmuneRACE study and from 950 to 1,500 subjects provided by 6 global collaborators. Sample metadata almost always included a de-identified subject ID, COVID-19 status, age in years and sex. Where available, HLA class I and class II types were taken from metadata supplied by the sample provider and were not determined by assay-based typing.

Collaborating institutions collected whole blood in K2EDTA tubes following their own protocols. Collaborator samples were shipped for TCRbeta analysis as frozen whole blood, isolated PBMCs, or DNA extracted from either sample type. TCRbeta CDR3 regions were amplified from genomic DNA by means of the immunoSEQ Assay, a bias-controlled multiplex PCR. As for the authors' bioinformatics: The number of nucleated cells in each sample was estimated by amplification of reference gene primers within the assay. To quantify the absolute abundance of each unique TCRbeta CDR3 rearrangement, sequence reads were collapsed and filtered. Productive Simpson clonality was computed per sample as the square root of Simpson's diversity index over productive rearrangements. Drawn from immuneACCESS, this table holds only the in-frame rearrangements with V and J called that TCRdb kept. Clones are partly lost; checked studies trace under half to an unresolved V gene and leave the rest unexplained. V and J calls and clone size are copied from that table; D and trimming were computed from the DNA. Recorded for this sample are some 160,000 clones; more than 65% of them occurred a single time. In total, the top ten clones hold roughly 10% of the sample.

Including cysteine and phenylalanine, the CDR3 has 15 amino acids. The read is trimmed to its CDR3 DNA, 45 bases read in frame from base 1. V is clipped by 0 bases and J by 0 bases, and the sequence between their germline boundaries is 8 bases long. CDR1 MNHEY and CDR2 SVGAGI are derived from the germline V gene. This clone was counted once. Its antigen specificity is not known. Base qualities are not at hand, and no much larger clone is one base apart. What the work shows at the level of the full study, not this receptor alone: The amount of clinical and demographic metadata varied by source and participant and was provided uncurated.

This clonotype originated in a man between 65 and 85 years old with active or convalescent COVID-19. The sample consisted of peripheral blood. The sequence joins TRBV6-5 to TRBJ1-1, with the D gene too uncertain to name. The CDR3: CASSYSRIMNTEAFF. The DNA sequence follows: TGTGCCAGCAGTTACTCGCGAATAATGAACACTGAAGCTTTCTTT.